One and the same sample provided the 30 T cell receptor beta chains below, sequenced in a study of cytomegalovirus exposure and HLA in healthy donors. Vbeta (60) and Jbeta (13) primers were used in the PCR. Assay used: immunoSEQ multiplex PCR; TCRdb lists only in-frame clones, some missing. The data hold under 150,000 clones, with 84% observed a single time. Sequencing was carried out using PBMCs. The receptors come from a boy aged 2 to 10 in good health and CMV-seronegative.

The chain joins TRBV28 to TRBJ2-3, with 7 bases identical to TRBD1. This CDR3 is 17 amino acids long. Trimming cost V 6 bases and J 1 base; bases outside gene matches: 13. Germline V gene data show CDR1 as MDHEN and CDR2 as SYDVKM. The CDR3, as DNA: TGTGCCAGCAGCTACTACGACAGGGCTCCCCGCACAGATACGCAGTATTTT. It translates to CASSYYDRAPRTDTQYF.

The chain is built from TRBV6-4 and TRBJ2-5; a possible D gene is TRBD1 (6 bases). Trimming stripped 4 bases from V and 11 bases from J, with 17 bases between. Germline V gene lookup returns CDR1 MRHNA and CDR2 SNTAGT. This CDR3 region has 13 residues. CDR3 in amino acids: CASSAEQGQGQYF. The DNA of the CDR3 is TGTGCCAGCAGTGCCGAACAGGGCCAGGGGCAGTACTTC.

This clone was seen just once. This chain uses TRBV5-6 with TRBJ1-5, with 11 bases lining up with TRBD1. V shed 3 bases, J shed 5 bases, and the junction held 10 bases outside the gene matches. CDR1 SGHDT and CDR2 YYEEEE come from the germline V gene. The CDR3 totals 17 residues. The CDR3: CASSYLGQGAVDQPQHF. For the CDR3, the DNA is TGTGCCAGCAGCTATCTCGGACAGGGGGCCGTTGATCAGCCCCAGCATTTT. Complete variable domain (other parts from reference TRBV5-6 and TRBJ1-5): DAGVTQSPTHLIKTRGQQVTLRCSPKSGHDTVSWYQQALGQGPQFIFQYYEEEERQRGNFPDRFSGHQFPNYSSELNVNALLLGDSALYLCASSYLGQGAVDQPQHFGDGTRLSIL.

The J gene is TRBJ1-5, the V gene TRBV6-5; 7 bases are shared with TRBD1. The length of the CDR3 is 14 residues. Germline assignment: CDR1 MNHEY and CDR2 SVGAGI. J gave up 6 bases and V 5 bases, and 7 bases lay outside the gene matches. The CDR3 region has the DNA TGTGCCAGCAGTGCTAGGACAGGCTTTCAGCCCCAGCATTTT. It is translated as CASSARTGFQPQHF.

This sequence joins TRBV28 and TRBJ2-7; 9 bases agree with TRBD2. V lost 6 bases to trimming and J lost 6 bases; unmatched junction nucleotides: 9. The CDR3 sequence is 14 residues long. CDR1 MDHEN and CDR2 SYDVKM come from the germline V gene. CDR3 amino acids: CASSLTSGNSEQYF. CDR3 nucleotides: TGTGCCAGCAGCCTGACTAGCGGTAATAGCGAGCAGTACTTC.

This clone was seen just once. The chain combines TRBV28 with TRBJ1-1; D remains ambiguous. The V end was cut by 3 bases, the J end by 3 bases, with 11 bases between. CDR1 is MDHEN, CDR2 SYDVKM, per germline. This CDR3 has 14 amino acids. The CDR3 nucleotides are TGTGCCAGCAGTTTCGATAGAAGTGACACTGAAGCTTTCTTT. Its protein product is CASSFDRSDTEAFF. Filled out from reference TRBV28 and TRBJ1-1, the complete variable domain reads DVKVTQSSRYLVKRTGEKVFLECVQDMDHENMFWYRQDPGLGLRLIYFSYDVKMKEKGDIPEGYSVSREKKERFSLILESASTNQTSMYLCASSFDRSDTEAFFGQGTRLTVV.

This clone has a handful of counts. This chain connects TRBV30 to TRBJ1-1, with D uncertain. The CDR3 runs to 13 residues. Per the germline V gene, CDR1 is GTSNPN and CDR2 is SVGIG (reference sequence). V was shortened by 5 bases and J by 1 base, with 11 bases between the two germline ends. CDR3 DNA: TGTGCCTGGGCCGGGGATAAGAACACTGAAGCTTTCTTT. Encoded protein: CAWAGDKNTEAFF. The whole variable domain, remainder taken from reference TRBV30 and TRBJ1-1, is SQTIHQWPATLVQPVGSPLSLECTVEGTSNPNLYWYRQAAGRGLQLLFYSVGIGQISSEVPQNLSASRPQDRQFILSSKKLLLSDSGFYLCAWAGDKNTEAFFGQGTRLTVV.

The chain combines TRBV7-9 with TRBJ2-5; 8 bases are shared with TRBD2. The better agreement between TRBJ2-7 and the DNA end casts doubt on the J call. In germline, CDR1 is SEHNR, CDR2 FQNEAQ (reference sequence). This CDR3 has 14 amino acids. CDR3 in DNA: TGTGCCAGCACCCCCGGGGGGGGGCTGGACGAGCAGTACTTC. Amino acids: CASTPGGGLDEQYF.

The chain recombines TRBV7-9 with TRBJ1-5, with D tentatively TRBD1 (6 bases). Trimming took off 0 bases at V and 5 bases at J, with 8 bases between the two ends. The CDR3 contains 14 residues. Germline CDR1 reads SEHNR; CDR2 reads FQNEAQ (reference sequence). In DNA form, the CDR3 reads TGTGCCAGCAGCTTAGCGGACAGATATCAGCCCCAGCATTTT. Amino acids: CASSLADRYQPQHF.

The rearrangement uses TRBV29-1 and TRBJ2-1; 7 bases are shared with TRBD2. Germline V gene data show CDR1 as SQVTM and CDR2 as ANQGSEA. This CDR3 is built from 13 residues. After removal of 7 bases from V and 2 bases from J, the junction contained 5 bases not matched to a gene. Here the CDR3 DNA reads TGCAGCGCCGGGGAGGGCCCCTACAATGAGCAGTTCTTC. Its protein is CSAGEGPYNEQFF.

CDR3: CASNTDRVKRAGELFF. CDR3 coding DNA: TGTGCCAGCAATACGGACAGGGTAAAGAGGGCCGGGGAGCTGTTTTTT. This rearrangement joins TRBV2 to TRBJ2-2; 8 nucleotides match TRBD1. Germline V gene data show CDR1 as SNHLY and CDR2 as FYNNEI. The length of the CDR3 is 16 residues. V lost 7 bases and J lost 6; bases outside the gene matches: 13.

The chain carries TRBV7-8 and TRBJ2-7; 7 positions match TRBD1. V lost 5 bases and J lost 1; bases outside the gene matches: 11. There are 16 residues in the CDR3. Germline values: CDR1 SGHVS, CDR2 FQNEAQ. The CDR3 coding sequence is TGTGCCAGCAGCCAGGACCGGGACAGCCTTTCCTACGAGCAGTACTTC. It is translated as CASSQDRDSLSYEQYF.

This clone was recorded only once. V is TRBV4-2 and J is TRBJ1-5; D is perhaps TRBD1 (5 bases). The CDR3 has 18 amino acids. Looked up from germline, CDR1 is LGHNA and CDR2 is YNFKEQ. Trimming removed 0 bases from V and 7 bases from J, with 22 bases in between. As DNA, the CDR3 is TGTGCCAGCAGCCAAGATTTATCGCGGCAGGGCGTCTGGCAGCCCCAGCATTTT. This translates into CASSQDLSRQGVWQPQHF.

The V call is TRBV11-2, the J call TRBJ1-1; D not certain. V gave up 5 bases and J gave up 0 bases, with 4 bases separating them. The CDR3 covers 12 residues. Germline-derived CDR1 and CDR2 are SGHAT and FQNNGV. The CDR3 loop is CASSPVNTEAFF. The CDR3 nucleotides read TGTGCCAGCAGCCCAGTGAACACTGAAGCTTTCTTT.

This chain connects TRBV5-1 to TRBJ2-3; 9 positions agree with TRBD2. The CDR3 is 16 residues long. V was clipped by 2 bases and J by 2 bases; unmatched bases: 6. CDR1 is SGHRS, CDR2 YFSETQ, per germline. The CDR3, as DNA: TGCGCCAGCAGCTTTTCAGCGGGAGGTCTCACAGATACGCAGTATTTT. It encodes CASSFSAGGLTDTQYF.

This chain links TRBV27 with TRBJ2-7; TRBD2 agrees at 7 bases. There are 15 residues in the CDR3. CDR1 and CDR2 from the germline V gene are MNHEY and SMNVEV (reference sequence). Losses at the gene ends were 6 bases for V and 1 base for J; bases not matched to a gene: 9. CDR3 residues: CASSPRGSGSYEQYF. The CDR3 nucleotides are TGTGCCAGCAGCCCTAGGGGTAGCGGGTCCTACGAGCAGTACTTC.

The chain links TRBV7-2 to TRBJ1-5; TRBD1 agrees at 11 bases. The CDR3 consists of 14 residues. Germline loops: CDR1 SGHTA, CDR2 FQGNSA. Trimming took 5 bases from V and 5 from J; bases not matched to a gene: 2. The CDR3 sequence is CASSQDRGHQPQHF. The CDR3 region has the DNA TGTGCCAGCAGCCAGGACAGGGGGCATCAGCCCCAGCATTTT.

The gene calls are TRBV27 and TRBJ1-2, with 8 bases matching TRBD1. Looked up from germline, CDR1 is MNHEY and CDR2 is SMNVEV (reference sequence). Unmatched junction bases numbered 10, after V lost 8 bases and J lost 2 bases. This CDR3 is built from 15 residues. CDR3 coding DNA: TGTGCCAGCGGGGACAGGAGCCGATTAAACTATGGCTACACCTTC. It encodes CASGDRSRLNYGYTF.

This clone occurred a few times. The chain joins TRBV5-6 to TRBJ2-3; the D gene is possibly TRBD2 (6 bases). In germline, CDR1 is SGHDT, CDR2 YYEEEE. The CDR3 contains 15 residues. Trimming took off 5 bases at V and 1 base at J, with 14 bases between the two ends. The CDR3 loop reads CASSSTSTGTDTQYF. CDR3 nucleotides: TGTGCCAGCAGTAGTACTAGCACCGGCACAGATACGCAGTATTTT.

This clone turned up a few times. The rearrangement uses TRBV9 and TRBJ2-5; 9 bases line up with TRBD1. The germline gives CDR1 SGDLS, CDR2 YYNGEE. CDR3 size: 16 residues. Trimming cost V 1 base and J 6 bases; bases outside gene matches: 10. In nucleotides, the CDR3 is TGTGCCAGCAGCGTATTCATAGGGACAGGGATGAAGACCCAGTACTTC. The encoded protein is CASSVFIGTGMKTQYF.

This clone was counted once. The rearrangement links TRBV30 to TRBJ1-2, with 9 bases matching TRBD1. Losses at the gene ends were 2 bases for V and 6 bases for J; bases not matched to a gene: 4. Germline assignment: CDR1 GTSNPN and CDR2 SVGIG (reference sequence). This CDR3 has 13 amino acids. The DNA of the CDR3 is TGTGCCTGGAGTACCGACAGGGGGAATGGCTACACCTTC. This gives the protein CAWSTDRGNGYTF.

This chain joins TRBV5-6 and TRBJ1-1; D is possibly TRBD1 (5 bases). Between the trimmed V and J ends, which lost 4 bases and 0 bases, there was a span of 13 bases. The CDR3 extends over 15 amino acids. The germline V gene encodes CDR1 SGHDT and CDR2 YYEEEE. In DNA, the CDR3 is TGTGCCAGCAGCACGAGGACATTCATGAACACTGAAGCTTTCTTT. It translates to CASSTRTFMNTEAFF.

The V and J genes are TRBV10-3 and TRBJ2-7, with TRBD2 as a possible D gene (6 bases). CDR1 and CDR2 (germline): ENHRY, SYGVKD. The CDR3 is made up of 14 amino acids. Trimming removed 3 bases at V and 1 base at J, with 10 bases between. The CDR3 loop is CAISERRGSYEQYF. DNA of the CDR3: TGTGCCATCAGTGAAAGGAGGGGATCCTACGAGCAGTACTTC.

There are a few counts of this clone. The genes are TRBV5-1 and TRBJ1-1, with 8 bases fitting TRBD1. The CDR3 totals 14 residues. Unmatched junction bases numbered 7, after V lost 4 bases and J lost 5 bases. CDR1 is SGHRS and CDR2 is YFSETQ in the germline V gene. The DNA of the CDR3 is TGCGCCAGCAGCCCCCGGACAGGGTCGACTGAAGCTTTCTTT. It is translated as CASSPRTGSTEAFF.

J is TRBJ2-5 and V is TRBV7-2; D uncertain. Germline-derived CDR1 and CDR2 are SGHTA and FQGNSA. V lost 5 bases and J lost 4, with 5 bases in between. There are 11 residues in the CDR3. This CDR3 reads CASSPPETQYF. DNA of the CDR3: TGTGCCAGCAGCCCTCCAGAGACCCAGTACTTC. Full variable domain (remainder filled in from reference TRBV7-2 and TRBJ2-5): GAGVSQSPSNKVTEKGKDVELRCDPISGHTALYWYRQSLGQGLEFLIYFQGNSAPDKSGLPSDRFSAERTGGSVSTLTIQRTQQEDSAVYLCASSPPETQYFGPGTRLLVL.

This chain links TRBV29-1 with TRBJ2-5; D gene uncertain. Germline assignment: CDR1 SQVTM and CDR2 ANQGSEA. Trimming left V 4 bases short and J 1 base short, with 13 bases between. The CDR3 contains 14 residues. The CDR3 nucleotides read TGCAGCGTTGCCGGCACAGTGTCCCAAGAGACCCAGTACTTC. Residues: CSVAGTVSQETQYF.

The chain uses TRBV18 and TRBJ2-5, with a weak D call TRBD1 (5 bases). The CDR3 spans 12 residues. Trimming stripped 6 bases from V and 5 bases from J, with 10 bases between. Germline V gives CDR1 KGHSH, CDR2 LQKENI. This chain's CDR3 is CASSAAGETQYF. Written as DNA, the CDR3 is TGTGCCAGCTCCGCCGCAGGGGAGACCCAGTACTTC.

The chain couples TRBV15 to TRBJ2-5, with D possibly matching TRBD2 (7 bases). Trimming took 0 bases from V and 5 from J, leaving 13 bases between them. The CDR3 sequence is 15 residues long. The germline gives CDR1 LNHNV, CDR2 YYDKDF (reference sequence). The CDR3 sequence: CATSRDTGGRETQYF. In nucleotides, the CDR3 is TGTGCCACCAGCAGAGATACGGGGGGCCGGGAGACCCAGTACTTC.

The chain is built from TRBV4-1 and TRBJ1-5; tentatively, D is TRBD1 (5 bases). This CDR3 is built from 14 residues. V was pared by 4 bases and J by 4 bases, with 11 bases between. Per the germline V gene, CDR1 is MGHRA and CDR2 is YSYEKL. The CDR3 bases are TGCGCCAGCAGCCTAGACAGTGATAATCAGCCCCAGCATTTT. Its protein product is CASSLDSDNQPQHF.

The V gene is TRBV6-4, the J gene TRBJ2-1, with 11 bases fitting TRBD2. Per the germline V gene, CDR1 is MRHNA and CDR2 is SNTAGT. The CDR3 runs to 15 residues. Trimming removed 3 bases from V and 6 bases from J; junction bases left unmatched: 4. CDR3 sequence: CASSEGSGRGNEQFF. As DNA, the CDR3 is TGTGCCAGCAGTGAGGGTAGCGGGAGGGGCAATGAGCAGTTCTTC.